This note documents a single TCR beta chain sequence. The antigen remains unidentified. Germline assignment: CDR1 SGHAT and CDR2 FQNNGV. Losses at the gene ends were 1 base for V and 2 bases for J; bases not matched to a gene: 10. The CDR3 contains 18 residues. From the reads, TCRdb called clonotypes with MiXCR, one entry per CDR3 protein. The profile covers approximately 350,000 distinct CDR3 sequences, with roughly 34% appearing a single time and approximately 13% taken by the ten largest. The sample is drawn from a study of T cell repertoires in cytomegalovirus infection. The clonotype originates from a human donor in good health (CMV status not recorded). Some clones in this sample may be carry-over from other donors' samples. This specimen was cultured PBMCs, taken from culture after CMV antigen stimulation. This chain uses TRBV11-2 with TRBJ2-1, with 8 bases matching TRBD2. The CDR3 DNA sequence: TGTGCCAGCAGCTTAGCGCCGGTAAGCGGGAGAACCTACAATGAGCAGTTCTTC. This codes for CASSLAPVSGRTYNEQFF.